This is a list of T cell receptor beta chains from one sample in a study of cytomegalovirus exposure and HLA in healthy donors. TCRdb's table, derived via immunoSEQ multiplex PCR, lists solely in-frame clones and lacks some. Altogether fewer than 200,000 clones are present, 75% to 80% being singletons, with the ten largest covering about 3%. Sequences were obtained from PBMCs. Receptors originate from a female donor in good health and CMV-seronegative. Both conserved end residues are trimmed from each CDR3.

TRBV7-9	ASSLGGGTEAF
TRBV18	ASSPGHDGNQPQH
TRBV9	ASTQGALGANVLT
TRBV6-5	ASKQGTSGSPLH
TRBV21-1	ASSRSEQF
TRBV5-4	ASSLAEQGNLAF
TRBV7-9	ASSHNRGYEQY
TRBV27	ASNGETGELF
TRBV11-2	ASSPGTEAF
TRBV30	AWSDDFSGNTIY
TRBV9	ASSVDASGGIYEQY
TRBV5-5	ASSSNRGYGYT
TRBV27	ATGGLGTTDTQY
TRBV27	ASSRSGELF
TRBV9	ASSPGLGGGYT
TRBV29-1	SVEDRNRDTSMGKLF
TRBV7-6	ASSGLRGRSYNEQF
TRBV27	ASSLSQGADLPQEKLF
TRBV6-6	ASSLQGKDQPQH
TRBV2	ASSDGTESSYEQY
TRBV27	ASSDSSAGSRPEQY
TRBV7-3	ASSLKLAGSNEQF
TRBV27	ASSFLSSGNNEQF
TRBV7-6	ASSMDGTGNYGYT
TRBV29-1	SVGSDRRSSGANVLT
TRBV13	ASSSGESTEAF
TRBV7-9	SSSLFAVEKLF
TRBV19	ASSIRGGEAF
TRBV19	ASSREGLAYEQY
TRBV9	ASSAGTGAGNTIY
TRBV10-3	AISEAEGPLH
TRBV19	ATIEGQSNTGELF
TRBV6-5	ASEGQGPTEAF
TRBV30	AWRATGMRETQY
TRBV28	ASSFPRGTFLGRIEQF
TRBV7-2	ASSKDRNEKLF
TRBV6-6	ASSGEGGTDTQY
TRBV7-2	ASSLTGTLAYEQY
TRBV7-9	ASSYQEAGYGYT
TRBV9	ASSVAAGGGEQF
TRBV28	ASTLRTGGEQY
TRBV7-2	ASSFYREIGELF